This entry is about one T cell receptor (beta chain). Some clones are missing from TCRdb's copy, which holds only in-frame ones; the method was immunoSEQ multiplex PCR. Found here are about 110,000 clones, about 78% of them singletons; the top ten hold roughly 4%. Trimming took 3 bases from V and 11 from J, leaving 13 bases between them. The CDR3 loop spans 11 amino acids. Germline V gene data show CDR1 as GTSNPN and CDR2 as SVGIG (reference sequence). The data belong to a study of blood T cell repertoires in COVID-19. Study context: Nucleic acid was either cDNA or gDNA, and it came from T cells, B-cell-depleted T cells, or PBMCs.

The receptor was derived from a human donor in a cohort sampled during active or convalescent COVID-19. Sequenced sample: peripheral blood. The chain combines TRBV30 with TRBJ1-2; the D is unclear. The CDR3 DNA reads as TGTGCCTGGAGCCTATCCTCCTTTTACACCTTC. This codes for CAWSLSSFYTF.